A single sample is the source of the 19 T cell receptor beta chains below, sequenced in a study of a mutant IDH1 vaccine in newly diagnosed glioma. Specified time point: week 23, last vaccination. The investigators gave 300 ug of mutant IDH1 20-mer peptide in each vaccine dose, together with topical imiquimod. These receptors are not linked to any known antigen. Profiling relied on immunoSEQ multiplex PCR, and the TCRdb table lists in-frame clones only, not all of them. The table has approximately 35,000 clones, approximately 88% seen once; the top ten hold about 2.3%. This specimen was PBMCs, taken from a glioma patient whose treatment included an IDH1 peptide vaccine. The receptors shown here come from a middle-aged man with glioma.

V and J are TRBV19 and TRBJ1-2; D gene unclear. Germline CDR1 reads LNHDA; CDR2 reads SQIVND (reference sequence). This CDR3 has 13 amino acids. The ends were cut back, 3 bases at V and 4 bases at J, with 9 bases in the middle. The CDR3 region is CASSMRTAYGYTF. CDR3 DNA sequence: TGTGCCAGTAGTATGCGAACCGCCTATGGCTACACCTTC.

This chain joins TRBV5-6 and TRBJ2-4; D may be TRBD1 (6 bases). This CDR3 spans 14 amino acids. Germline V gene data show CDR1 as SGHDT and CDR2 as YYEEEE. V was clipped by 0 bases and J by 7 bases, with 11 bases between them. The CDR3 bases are TGTGCCAGCAGCTTGGATTACAGGGAGAACATTCAGTACTTC. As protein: CASSLDYRENIQYF.

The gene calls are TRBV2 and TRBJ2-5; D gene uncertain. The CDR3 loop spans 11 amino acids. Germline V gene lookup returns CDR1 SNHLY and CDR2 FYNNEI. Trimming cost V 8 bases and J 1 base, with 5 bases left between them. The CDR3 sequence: CASDFQETQYF. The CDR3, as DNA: TGTGCCAGCGACTTCCAAGAGACCCAGTACTTC. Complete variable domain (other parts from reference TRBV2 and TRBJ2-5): EPEVTQTPSHQVTQMGQEVILRCVPISNHLYFYWYRQILGQKVEFLVSFYNNEISEKSEIFDDQFSVERPDGSNFTLKIRSTKLEDSAMYFCASDFQETQYFGPGTRLLVL.

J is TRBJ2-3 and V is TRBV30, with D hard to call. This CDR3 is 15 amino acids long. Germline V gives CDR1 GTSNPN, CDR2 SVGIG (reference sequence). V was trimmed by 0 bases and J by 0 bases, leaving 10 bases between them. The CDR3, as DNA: TGTGCCTGGAGTGTAGGCGTCGCTAGCACAGATACGCAGTATTTT. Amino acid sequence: CAWSVGVASTDTQYF.

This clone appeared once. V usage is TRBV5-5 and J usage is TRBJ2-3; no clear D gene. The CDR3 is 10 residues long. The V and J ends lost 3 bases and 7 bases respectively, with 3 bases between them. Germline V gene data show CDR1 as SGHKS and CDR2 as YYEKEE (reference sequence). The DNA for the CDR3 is TGTGCCAGCAGCTCCAATACGCAGTATTTT. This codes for CASSSNTQYF.

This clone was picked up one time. The DNA for the CDR3 is TGCGCCAGCAGCCAAGGGGTAACAGGGACTGTTGAAGCTTTCTTT. Amino acids: CASSQGVTGTVEAFF. The chain joins TRBV4-3 to TRBJ1-1; TRBD1 might be the D (6 bases). CDR1 LGHNA and CDR2 YSLEER come from the germline V gene. V was cut by 1 base and J by 7 bases, with 16 bases left in between. The CDR3 is made up of 15 amino acids.

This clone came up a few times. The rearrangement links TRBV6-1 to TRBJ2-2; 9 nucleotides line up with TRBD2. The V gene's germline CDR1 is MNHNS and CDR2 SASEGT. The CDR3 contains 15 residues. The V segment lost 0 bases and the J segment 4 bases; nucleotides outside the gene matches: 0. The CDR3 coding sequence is TGTGCCAGCAGTGAAGCTAGCGGGAGCACCGGGGAGCTGTTTTTT. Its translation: CASSEASGSTGELFF.

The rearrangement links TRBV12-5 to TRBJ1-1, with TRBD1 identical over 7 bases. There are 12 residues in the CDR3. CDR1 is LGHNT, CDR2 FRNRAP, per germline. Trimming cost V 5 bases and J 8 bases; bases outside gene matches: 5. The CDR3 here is CASGLHRGEAFF. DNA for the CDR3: TGTGCTAGTGGTCTTCACAGGGGCGAAGCTTTCTTT.

The CDR3, as DNA: TGCGCCAGCAGCTTTCTCCAGGGACCAGGGAACACTGAAGCTTTCTTT. Translating gives CASSFLQGPGNTEAFF. The rearrangement uses TRBV5-1 and TRBJ1-1, with TRBD1 as a possible D gene (5 bases). Germline assignment: CDR1 SGHRS and CDR2 YFSETQ. Deletions cut 2 bases from V and 1 base from J, with 15 bases between. The CDR3 has 16 residues.

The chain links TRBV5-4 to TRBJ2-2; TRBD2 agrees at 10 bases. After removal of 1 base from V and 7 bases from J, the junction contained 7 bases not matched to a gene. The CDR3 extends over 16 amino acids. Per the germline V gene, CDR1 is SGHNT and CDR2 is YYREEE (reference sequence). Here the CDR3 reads CASSLPSGGAVGELFF. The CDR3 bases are TGTGCCAGCAGCTTGCCCAGCGGGGGGGCCGTCGGGGAGCTGTTTTTT.

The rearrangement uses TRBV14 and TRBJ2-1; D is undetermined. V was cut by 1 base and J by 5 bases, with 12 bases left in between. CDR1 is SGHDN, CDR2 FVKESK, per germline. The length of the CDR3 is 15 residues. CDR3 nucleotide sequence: TGTGCCAGCAGCCAAGTGAGGCGGAAAGACAATGAGCAGTTCTTC. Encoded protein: CASSQVRRKDNEQFF. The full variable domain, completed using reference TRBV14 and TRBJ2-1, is EAGVTQFPSHSVIEKGQTVTLRCDPISGHDNLYWYRRVMGKEIKFLLHFVKESKQDESGMPNNRFLAERTGGTYSTLKVQPAELEDSGVYFCASSQVRRKDNEQFFGPGTRLTVL.

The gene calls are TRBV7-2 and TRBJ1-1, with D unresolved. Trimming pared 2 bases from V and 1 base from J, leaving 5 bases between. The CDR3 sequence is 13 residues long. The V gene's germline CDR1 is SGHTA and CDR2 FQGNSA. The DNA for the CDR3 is TGTGCCAGCAGCTTAAACCAGAACACTGAAGCTTTCTTT. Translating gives CASSLNQNTEAFF.

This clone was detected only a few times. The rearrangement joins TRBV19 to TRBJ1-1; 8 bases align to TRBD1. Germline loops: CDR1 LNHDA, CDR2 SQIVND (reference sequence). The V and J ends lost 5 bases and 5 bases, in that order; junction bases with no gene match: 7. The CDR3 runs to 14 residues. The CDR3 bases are TGTGCCAGTAGTTCCCGGACAGGGCGAACTGAAGCTTTCTTT. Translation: CASSSRTGRTEAFF.

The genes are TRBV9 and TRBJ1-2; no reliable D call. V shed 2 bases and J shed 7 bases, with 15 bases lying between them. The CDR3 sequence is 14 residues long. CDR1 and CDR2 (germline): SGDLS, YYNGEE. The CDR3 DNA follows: TGTGCCAGCAGCGTCGCGACTCAAGGCTCTGGCTACACCTTC. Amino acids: CASSVATQGSGYTF.

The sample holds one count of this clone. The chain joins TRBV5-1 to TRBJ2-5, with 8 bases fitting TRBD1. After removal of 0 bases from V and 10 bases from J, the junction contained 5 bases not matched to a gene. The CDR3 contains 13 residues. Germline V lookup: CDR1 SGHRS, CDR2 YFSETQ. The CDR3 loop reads CASSLDPQGDQYF. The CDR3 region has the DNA TGCGCCAGCAGCTTGGACCCACAGGGGGACCAGTACTTC.

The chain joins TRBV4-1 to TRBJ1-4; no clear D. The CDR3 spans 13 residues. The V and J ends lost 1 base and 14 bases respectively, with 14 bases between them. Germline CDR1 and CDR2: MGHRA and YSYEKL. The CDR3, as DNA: TGCGCCAGCAGCCAAGTTTTGGGTTCCCATCTGTTTTTT. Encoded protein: CASSQVLGSHLFF.

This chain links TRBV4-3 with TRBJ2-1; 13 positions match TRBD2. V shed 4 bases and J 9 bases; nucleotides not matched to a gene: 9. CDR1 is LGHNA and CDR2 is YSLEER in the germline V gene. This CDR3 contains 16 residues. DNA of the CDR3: TGCGCCAGCAGCCCCCGGACTAGCGGGAGCCTGGGTGAGCAGTTCTTC. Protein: CASSPRTSGSLGEQFF.

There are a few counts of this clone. DNA for the CDR3: TGCAGCGTTGAAGATCTGGCAGGGAGTGAAAAACTGTTTTTT. Translation gives CSVEDLAGSEKLFF. V and J are TRBV29-1 and TRBJ1-4; D may be TRBD1 (5 bases). The CDR3 extends over 14 amino acids. Germline V gives CDR1 SQVTM, CDR2 ANQGSEA. V was trimmed by 0 bases and J by 7 bases, leaving 12 bases between them.

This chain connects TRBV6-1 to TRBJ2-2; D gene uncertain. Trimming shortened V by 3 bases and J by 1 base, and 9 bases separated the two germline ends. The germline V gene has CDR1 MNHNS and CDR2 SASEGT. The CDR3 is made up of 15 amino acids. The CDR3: CASSDGQVNTGELFF. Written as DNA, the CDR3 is TGTGCCAGCAGTGACGGGCAGGTGAACACCGGGGAGCTGTTTTTT.